This T cell receptor (beta chain) is drawn from a study of beta chain features in type 1 diabetes. About the research overall: Summed over all samples, the examined sorted cells came to fewer than 120 million. Study observations and caveats: When Type 1 diabetes patients were examined, their TCRB CDR3s proved moderately but significantly shorter in all four CD4+ subsets.

Since all of the isolated RNA was reverse transcribed, expressed TCRB transcripts were what got sequenced. Some clones are missing from TCRdb's copy, which holds only in-frame ones; the method was immunoSEQ multiplex PCR. Altogether about 710,000 clones are present, over 12% being singletons, with the ten largest covering 0.04%. Points on this clone: The antigen remains undetermined.

Trimming pared 6 bases from V and 2 bases from J, leaving 8 bases between. The CDR3 runs to 12 residues. Looked up from germline, CDR1 is MGHDK and CDR2 is SYGVNS. The rearrangement uses TRBV25-1 and TRBJ2-7, with D maybe TRBD2 (6 bases). Sequencing input: naive CD4+ T cells from blood. The TCR comes from a young man with type 1 diabetes. CDR3 in amino acids: CASSRGTYEQYF. CDR3 nucleotides: TGTGCCAGCAGCCGCGGGACCTACGAGCAGTACTTC.